Each of the 3 T cell receptor beta chains below was sequenced from the same sample in a study of blood T cell repertoires in COVID-19. Profiled with immunoSEQ multiplex PCR; TCRdb holds only in-frame clones, not every one. Of roughly 100,000 clones in the sample, 75% to 85% were seen once. The sequenced material came from peripheral blood. The receptors come from an older man with COVID-19, enrolled during active disease.

The chain employs TRBV9 and TRBJ2-1; TRBD2 aligns across 8 bases. In germline, CDR1 is SGDLS, CDR2 YYNGEE. Trimming removed 4 bases from V and 8 bases from J; junction bases left unmatched: 8. This CDR3 has 14 amino acids. The DNA for the CDR3 is TGTGCCAGCAGCTCAAGCGGGGGCCTGGATGAGCAGTTCTTC. This gives the protein CASSSSGGLDEQFF.

This chain uses TRBV6-5 with TRBJ2-2; 9 bases match TRBD1. The CDR3 covers 15 residues. CDR1 and CDR2 (germline): MNHEY, SVGAGI. The V segment lost 9 bases and the J segment 4 bases; nucleotides outside the gene matches: 9. CDR3 in amino acids: CASQGTGIGTGELFF. The CDR3 DNA follows: TGTGCCAGTCAGGGGACAGGGATCGGCACCGGGGAGCTGTTTTTT.

This chain uses TRBV6-5 with TRBJ1-1, with a weak D call TRBD1 (6 bases). This CDR3 spans 14 amino acids. From germline, CDR1 is MNHEY and CDR2 SVGAGI. Trimming took off 5 bases at V and 6 bases at J, with 16 bases between the two ends. CDR3 coding DNA: TGTGCCAGCAGTCCCAAGGGTGGGGGCGCTGAAGCTTTCTTT. Translating it yields CASSPKGGGAEAFF.